One and the same sample provided the 20 T cell receptor beta chains below, sequenced in a study of beta chain features in type 1 diabetes. The study, taken as a whole, reports: Significant though moderate, a shortening of TCRB CDR3s appeared in all four CD4+ subsets of Type 1 diabetes patients.

These TCRs' antigens remain unknown. The isolated RNA, all of it, was reverse transcribed, so expressed TCRB transcripts were what got sequenced. The method was immunoSEQ multiplex PCR; TCRdb's version includes in-frame clones alone and lacks a portion of them. This table has 130,000 or so clones, roughly 10% appearing once. The sequenced sample consisted of central memory CD4+ T cells from blood. The receptors shown here come from a man in his thirties or forties with type 1 diabetes.

This rearrangement joins TRBV5-1 to TRBJ2-1, with TRBD2 matching 8 bases. J gave up 0 bases and V 4 bases, and 9 bases lay outside the gene matches. The length of the CDR3 is 17 residues. Germline CDR1 SGHRS, CDR2 YFSETQ. The CDR3 coding sequence is TGCGCCAGCAGCCAGAGACTAGCGTCTACCTCCTACAATGAGCAGTTCTTC. The encoded protein is CASSQRLASTSYNEQFF.

V is TRBV6-5 and J is TRBJ1-2; 7 bases are shared with TRBD1. The CDR3 is made up of 14 amino acids. With V trimmed by 7 bases and J by 4 bases, 9 bases remained unmatched. Germline assignment: CDR1 MNHEY and CDR2 SVGAGI. The CDR3 DNA sequence: TGTGCCAGCAAAATCCGGGACAGTCTCTATGGCTACACCTTC. This sequence encodes CASKIRDSLYGYTF.

The gene calls are TRBV6-5 and TRBJ2-7, with D possibly being TRBD1 (5 bases). The CDR3 covers 13 residues. Trimming removed 2 bases from V and 2 bases from J, with 7 bases in between. Germline V gene sequence: CDR1 MNHEY, CDR2 SVGAGI. CDR3 in amino acids: CASSYPTAYEQYF. CDR3 nucleotide sequence: TGTGCCAGCAGTTACCCGACAGCCTACGAGCAGTACTTC.

The sample holds a few counts of this clone. The gene calls are TRBV9 and TRBJ1-4; TRBD1 is a possible D gene (5 bases). Trimming pared 3 bases from V and 8 bases from J, leaving 11 bases between. The CDR3 spans 13 residues. Germline values: CDR1 SGDLS, CDR2 YYNGEE. The CDR3 loop reads CASSGGTGEKLFF. The CDR3 region has the DNA TGTGCCAGCAGCGGCGGGACCGGGGAAAAACTGTTTTTT.

There are a few counts of this clone. This chain joins TRBV2 and TRBJ2-5, with a tentative D call TRBD2 (6 bases). Trimming cost V 8 bases and J 5 bases, with 18 bases left between them. Per the germline V gene, CDR1 is SNHLY and CDR2 is FYNNEI. The CDR3 spans 14 residues. DNA of the CDR3: TGTGCCAGCGTCGGGGAGCAGGGAGGCGAGACCCAGTACTTC. It specifies CASVGEQGGETQYF.

There are a few counts of this clone. This chain connects TRBV7-9 to TRBJ1-2; possible D gene TRBD1, 5 bases. Trimming shortened V by 5 bases and J by 8 bases, and 21 bases separated the two germline ends. CDR3 length equals 15 residues. Germline values: CDR1 SEHNR, CDR2 FQNEAQ (reference sequence). CDR3 protein: CASSAPEGGARGYTF. The CDR3 DNA reads TGTGCCAGCAGCGCCCCGGAAGGCGGGGCCAGGGGCTACACCTTC.

This clone has more than one count but fewer than ten. The CDR3 bases are TGCGCCAGCAGCCGGTGGGGACAGAACCAAGAGACCCAGTACTTC. Encoded protein: CASSRWGQNQETQYF. The chain links TRBV5-1 to TRBJ2-5, with 7 nucleotides matching TRBD1. Per the germline V gene, CDR1 is SGHRS and CDR2 is YFSETQ. V shed 4 bases, J shed 0 bases, and the junction held 6 bases outside the gene matches. The CDR3 extends over 15 amino acids.

This chain uses TRBV7-8 with TRBJ1-6; TRBD1 is a possible D gene (6 bases). Germline CDR1 is SGHVS and CDR2 is FQNEAQ. Trimming pared 5 bases from V and 5 bases from J, leaving 13 bases between. The CDR3 has 15 amino acids. The CDR3, as DNA: TGTGCCAGCAGCAGCGGGACATTCAATAATTCACCCCTCCACTTT. Protein: CASSSGTFNNSPLHF.

The rearrangement links TRBV28 to TRBJ1-3; 9 nucleotides match TRBD1. The CDR3 loop spans 15 amino acids. Trimming took 5 bases from V and 8 from J; bases not matched to a gene: 10. The germline V gene encodes CDR1 MDHEN and CDR2 SYDVKM. CDR3 DNA sequence: TGTGCCAGCAGTCCAAGCCGGGACAGGGCGTACACCATATATTTT. It translates to CASSPSRDRAYTIYF. The whole variable domain, filled in from reference TRBV28 and TRBJ1-3, reads DVKVTQSSRYLVKRTGEKVFLECVQDMDHENMFWYRQDPGLGLRLIYFSYDVKMKEKGDIPEGYSVSREKKERFSLILESASTNQTSMYLCASSPSRDRAYTIYFGEGSWLTVV.

This clone was counted between two and nine times. The J gene is TRBJ2-5, the V gene TRBV7-9; tentative D call: TRBD2 (5 bases). The CDR3 contains 14 residues. Germline V gives CDR1 SEHNR, CDR2 FQNEAQ (reference sequence). Trimming cost V 2 bases and J 5 bases, with 12 bases left between them. The CDR3 reads CASSLNSGLETQYF. CDR3 coding DNA: TGTGCCAGCAGCTTAAATTCGGGGTTGGAGACCCAGTACTTC. The complete variable domain, with remaining parts taken from reference TRBV7-9 and TRBJ2-5, reads DTGVSQNPRHKITKRGQNVTFRCDPISEHNRLYWYRQTLGQGPEFLTYFQNEAQLEKSRLLSDRFSAERPKGSFSTLEIQRTEQGDSAMYLCASSLNSGLETQYFGPGTRLLVL.

V gene TRBV6-5 combines with J gene TRBJ1-2; weak D call: TRBD1 (5 bases). CDR3 length: 13 amino acids. V was pared by 2 bases and J by 6 bases, with 10 bases between. Germline CDR1 MNHEY, CDR2 SVGAGI. CDR3 nucleotide sequence: TGTGCCAGCAGTTACGGGCGCAGGGATGGCTACACCTTC. Translation: CASSYGRRDGYTF.

In this sample, this clone turned up a few times. The chain employs TRBV5-6 and TRBJ1-2; tentatively, D is TRBD1 (6 bases). Germline values: CDR1 SGHDT, CDR2 YYEEEE. CDR3 length: 14 amino acids. Trimming removed 4 bases from V and 1 base from J, with 11 bases in between. The CDR3: CASSLIQGNYGYTF. For the CDR3, the DNA is TGTGCCAGCAGCCTCATACAGGGTAACTATGGCTACACCTTC. Combining the CDR3 with reference TRBV5-6 and TRBJ1-2 gives the whole variable domain DAGVTQSPTHLIKTRGQQVTLRCSPKSGHDTVSWYQQALGQGPQFIFQYYEEEERQRGNFPDRFSGHQFPNYSSELNVNALLLGDSALYLCASSLIQGNYGYTFGSGTRLTVV.

This clone was picked up a small number of times. The gene calls are TRBV6-5 and TRBJ2-1, with D unresolved. Deletions cut 6 bases from V and 7 bases from J, with 10 bases between. Germline-derived CDR1 and CDR2 are MNHEY and SVGAGI. This CDR3 spans 12 amino acids. The CDR3: CASSDQANEQFF. CDR3 DNA: TGTGCCAGCAGCGACCAGGCGAATGAGCAGTTCTTC.

J is TRBJ1-1 and V is TRBV4-2; the match to TRBD1 covers 8 bases. The germline V gene encodes CDR1 LGHNA and CDR2 YNFKEQ. Trimming at V came to 0 bases and at J to 5 bases, leaving 8 bases not matched to a gene. The CDR3 is 16 amino acids. The CDR3 bases are TGTGCCAGCAGCCAAGATGGGAACAGGGGGGGTACTGAAGCTTTCTTT. It encodes CASSQDGNRGGTEAFF.

The chain is built from TRBV7-8 and TRBJ2-2; 7 bases agree with TRBD2. V lost 5 bases to trimming and J lost 5 bases; unmatched junction nucleotides: 2. The CDR3 contains 13 residues. CDR1 is SGHVS and CDR2 is FQNEAQ in the germline V gene. CDR3 sequence reads: CASSEGGTGELFF. In nucleotides, the CDR3 is TGTGCCAGCAGCGAGGGAGGGACCGGGGAGCTGTTTTTT.

The CDR3 loop is CASSLNSGHEQYF. The DNA of the CDR3 is TGTGCCAGCAGCTTAAACAGCGGCCACGAGCAGTACTTC. The chain carries TRBV7-2 and TRBJ2-7; D is perhaps TRBD2 (5 bases). The germline CDR1 and CDR2 sequences are SGHTA and FQGNSA. Trimming took off 2 bases at V and 5 bases at J, with 10 bases between the two ends. The CDR3 runs 13 residues. The variable domain in full, completed from reference TRBV7-2 and TRBJ2-7, reads GAGVSQSPSNKVTEKGKDVELRCDPISGHTALYWYRQSLGQGLEFLIYFQGNSAPDKSGLPSDRFSAERTGGSVSTLTIQRTQQEDSAVYLCASSLNSGHEQYFGPGTRLTVT.

The chain carries TRBV30 and TRBJ1-2, with D uncertain. Germline CDR1 reads GTSNPN; CDR2 reads SVGIG (reference sequence). This CDR3 has 14 residues. Trimming removed 0 bases at V and 2 bases at J, with 10 bases between. The CDR3 loop reads CAWSVRLSNYGYTF. The CDR3, as DNA: TGTGCCTGGAGTGTACGGTTGTCGAACTATGGCTACACCTTC.

The chain is built from TRBV19 and TRBJ2-7, with D possibly TRBD1 on 5 matching bases. Germline V gene sequence: CDR1 LNHDA, CDR2 SQIVND (reference sequence). The CDR3 is 12 amino acids. Trimming took 6 bases from V and 5 from J, leaving 11 bases between them. CDR3 in amino acids: CASRTDSHEQYF. In nucleotides, the CDR3 is TGTGCCAGTAGGACCGACAGCCACGAGCAGTACTTC. The full variable domain, in which reference TRBV19 and TRBJ2-7 provide the parts outside the CDR3, is DGGITQSPKYLFRKEGQNVTLSCEQNLNHDAMYWYRQDPGQGLRLIYYSQIVNDFQKGDIAEGYSVSREKKESFPLTVTSAQKNPTAFYLCASRTDSHEQYFGPGTRLTVT.

J is TRBJ1-2 and V is TRBV9; maybe TRBD1 (5 bases). Germline assignment: CDR1 SGDLS and CDR2 YYNGEE. The CDR3 sequence is 15 residues long. V lost 1 base, J lost 0 bases, and 10 bases lay in between. CDR3 coding DNA: TGTGCCAGCAGCGTACATACAGGAGCTAACTATGGCTACACCTTC. Translating it yields CASSVHTGANYGYTF.

This clone was seen more than once but under ten times. The chain has TRBV2 and TRBJ2-7; TRBD2 aligns across 8 bases. The germline gives CDR1 SNHLY, CDR2 FYNNEI. The CDR3 is 15 amino acids. V gave up 8 bases and J gave up 0 bases; unmatched junction bases: 9. Here the CDR3 reads CASGGASGGSYEQYF. CDR3 nucleotides: TGTGCCAGCGGGGGGGCAAGCGGGGGCTCCTACGAGCAGTACTTC.